Below, 26 T cell receptor beta chains from the same sample are listed, as sequenced in a study of early T cells in non-severe SARS-CoV-2 infection. TCRdb redid the calling of the 5' RACE reads with MiXCR, one entry per CDR3 protein. This table holds 65,000 to 95,000 distinct CDR3 sequences, less than 20% found once. The sequenced material came from whole blood. The receptors come from an adult who was a healthcare worker with PCR-confirmed SARS-CoV-2 infection or an uninfected control (not recorded which).

This clonotype turned up a few times. This chain joins TRBV7-9 and TRBJ2-6; D perhaps matches TRBD2 (7 bases). The CDR3 runs 17 residues. The V end was cut by 3 bases, the J end by 2 bases, with 14 bases between. Germline V gene sequence: CDR1 SEHNR, CDR2 FQNEAQ (reference sequence). The CDR3 sequence is CASSLEGGPAGANVLTF. CDR3 bases: TGTGCCAGCAGCTTGGAGGGGGGGCCGGCTGGGGCCAACGTCCTGACTTTC.

This sequence joins TRBV11-2 and TRBJ1-2; D is unresolved. Germline V lookup: CDR1 SGHAT, CDR2 FQNNGV. V lost 5 bases and J lost 2, with 9 bases in between. This CDR3 is 13 amino acids long. This CDR3 reads CASSLSGNYGYTF. The CDR3 region has the DNA TGTGCCAGCAGCCTTAGTGGAAACTATGGCTACACCTTC.

The table lists this clonotype with a few counts. Relative to the germline gene, one junction end is altered; a read error may explain this. V and J are TRBV28 and TRBJ1-1; tentatively, D is TRBD1 (5 bases). CDR1 and CDR2 (germline): MDHEN, SYDVKM. The CDR3 runs 11 residues. The CDR3 bases are TGTGCCAGCAGTTTGGAAAGGGGATGCTGCTTT. Translated: CASSLERGCCF.

The rearrangement links TRBV7-3 to TRBJ1-1; tentative D call: TRBD1 (5 bases). V was clipped by 4 bases and J by 0 bases, with 12 bases between them. This CDR3 comprises 15 residues. The germline gives CDR1 SGHTA, CDR2 FQGTGA. CDR3: CASSYPRQLNTEAFF. CDR3 in DNA: TGTGCCAGCAGCTACCCCCGACAGCTGAACACTGAAGCTTTCTTT.

A note on this clonotype: Relative to the germline gene, one junction end is altered; a read error may explain this. The chain has TRBV7-2 and TRBJ2-3; D perhaps matches TRBD2 (6 bases). From germline, CDR1 is SGHTA and CDR2 FQGNSA. The CDR3 contains 12 residues. CDR3 nucleotide sequence: TGTGCCAGCAGCTTCGGGGAGGTACGCAATCACTTT. This translates into CASSFGEVRNHF.

This clonotype has a handful of counts. The V gene is TRBV5-4, the J gene TRBJ2-1, with TRBD2 as a possible D gene (5 bases). Germline V gene sequence: CDR1 SGHNT, CDR2 YYREEE (reference sequence). The CDR3 extends over 16 amino acids. V shed 4 bases and J shed 0 bases, with 14 bases lying between them. This CDR3 is CASSRGGGVSYNEQFF. CDR3 nucleotide sequence: TGTGCCAGCAGCCGGGGTGGTGGGGTCTCCTACAATGAGCAGTTCTTC.

V gene TRBV11-2 combines with J gene TRBJ2-7; D uncertain. V dropped 5 bases and J dropped 2 bases, with 13 bases sitting between them. The CDR3 contains 14 residues. Per germline, CDR1 SGHAT and CDR2 FQNNGV. The CDR3 loop is CASSPRLTPYEQYF. The CDR3 bases are TGTGCCAGCAGCCCTAGACTCACCCCCTACGAGCAGTACTTC.

This clonotype was seen more than once but under ten times. The chain uses TRBV7-2 and TRBJ2-5; TRBD2 aligns across 13 bases. J lost 1 base, V lost 0 bases, and 2 bases had no gene match. The CDR3 is 17 amino acids. Germline loops: CDR1 SGHTA, CDR2 FQGNSA. CDR3 protein: CASSLAGLAGPQETQYF. The DNA for the CDR3 is TGTGCCAGCAGCTTAGCGGGACTAGCGGGGCCCCAAGAGACCCAGTACTTC.

The chain carries TRBV29-1 and TRBJ2-1; possibly TRBD2 for D (7 bases). V was clipped by 7 bases and J by 7 bases, with 20 bases between them. Germline CDR1 and CDR2: SQVTM and ANQGSEA. The CDR3 contains 14 residues. The CDR3 is CSALRGGRSNEQFF. The CDR3 nucleotides read TGCAGCGCCTTGAGGGGGGGCCGATCGAATGAGCAGTTCTTC.

This rearrangement joins TRBV3-1 to TRBJ2-7; D could derive from TRBD1 or TRBD2 (5 bases each). Germline CDR1 and CDR2: LGHDT and YNNKEL (reference sequence). This CDR3 comprises 14 residues. V lost 4 bases and J 2 bases, leaving 12 bases between the germline ends. The CDR3 loop reads CASSPWQGAYEQYF. The CDR3 DNA reads TGTGCCAGCAGCCCCTGGCAGGGAGCCTACGAGCAGTACTTC.

This clonotype showed up just a few times. V gene TRBV12-3 or TRBV12-4 combines with J gene TRBJ2-5; 7 bases fit TRBD1. This CDR3 is built from 15 residues. The V gene end was trimmed by 5 bases and the J gene end by 5 bases; junction bases not matched to a gene: 11. As DNA, the CDR3 is TGTGCCAGCAGTAGGGGGCCAAAAGCCTTTGAGACCCAGTACTTC. Its protein product is CASSRGPKAFETQYF.

This clonotype was seen only a few times. The genes are TRBV27 and TRBJ2-2, with 7 bases fitting TRBD2. CDR1 MNHEY and CDR2 SMNVEV come from the germline V gene (reference sequence). Trimming removed 3 bases from V and 7 bases from J; junction bases left unmatched: 5. This CDR3 is 14 amino acids long. CDR3 coding DNA: TGTGCCAGCAGTTTGGCGGGGGTCGGCGGGGAGCTGTTTTTT. Translation: CASSLAGVGGELFF.

The V call is TRBV19, the J call TRBJ2-6, with D perhaps TRBD1 (5 bases). V was cut by 2 bases and J by 4 bases, with 9 bases left in between. The CDR3 loop spans 15 amino acids. Germline V CDR1 and CDR2: LNHDA, SQIVND (reference sequence). The CDR3: CASSINRSGANVLTF. CDR3 in DNA: TGTGCCAGTAGTATAAACAGGTCCGGGGCCAACGTCCTGACTTTC.

This clonotype came up many times. The V call is TRBV12-3 or TRBV12-4, the J call TRBJ2-1; 12 nucleotides line up with TRBD2. V gave up 6 bases and J gave up 2 bases; unmatched junction bases: 5. CDR3 length: 16 amino acids. The CDR3: CASRPTSGGTYNEQFF. Here the CDR3 DNA reads TGTGCCAGCAGACCAACTAGCGGGGGGACCTACAATGAGCAGTTCTTC.

This clonotype turned up a few times. The J gene is TRBJ2-1, the V gene TRBV9; D call uncertain. The CDR3 spans 15 residues. Germline V gene sequence: CDR1 SGDLS, CDR2 YYNGEE. Between the trimmed V and J ends, which lost 3 bases and 2 bases, there was a span of 12 bases. The CDR3 is CASSDSPSPYNEQFF. The CDR3 DNA follows: TGTGCCAGCAGCGATTCCCCGAGCCCCTACAATGAGCAGTTCTTC.

The chain carries TRBV3-1 and TRBJ2-2; weak D call: TRBD2 (6 bases). Germline lookup yields CDR1 LGHDT and CDR2 YNNKEL (reference sequence). This CDR3 has 16 residues. Deletions cut 4 bases from V and 1 base from J, with 13 bases between. CDR3 loop: CASSPQLGGNTGELFF. In DNA, the CDR3 is TGTGCCAGCAGCCCACAGTTGGGGGGGAACACCGGGGAGCTGTTTTTT.

V is TRBV20-1 and J is TRBJ2-1; TRBD2 agrees at 9 bases. The CDR3 is made up of 14 amino acids. Germline trimming cut 5 bases from V and 5 bases from J; bases unmatched to any gene: 7. The V gene's germline CDR1 is DFQATT and CDR2 SNEGSKA (reference sequence). The CDR3 region has the DNA TGCAGTGCTTCGACTAGCGGTTTCAACAATGAGCAGTTCTTC. Translating gives CSASTSGFNNEQFF.

The chain links TRBV12-3 or TRBV12-4 to TRBJ1-1; D unclear. This CDR3 contains 14 residues. Trimming left V 7 bases short and J 4 bases short, with 16 bases between. Here the CDR3 DNA reads TGTGCCAGCAAAGTAGGACTCCCGGGCACTGAAGCTTTCTTT. It encodes CASKVGLPGTEAFF.

The rearrangement joins TRBV11-2 to TRBJ2-4, with 7 bases that match TRBD1. Losses at the gene ends were 5 bases for V and 7 bases for J; bases not matched to a gene: 11. The CDR3 covers 15 residues. Germline CDR1 is SGHAT and CDR2 is FQNNGV. In DNA form, the CDR3 reads TGTGCCAGCAGCCGCCCGCAGGGGGAGCGCAACATTCAGTACTTC. This translates into CASSRPQGERNIQYF. Drawing the rest from reference TRBV11-2 and TRBJ2-4, the complete variable domain is EAGVAQSPRYKIIEKRQSVAFWCNPISGHATLYWYQQILGQGPKLLIQFQNNGVVDDSQLPKDRFSAERLKGVDSTLKIQPAKLEDSAVYLCASSRPQGERNIQYFGAGTRLSVL.

The chain combines TRBV5-6 with TRBJ2-6; D remains ambiguous. CDR3 size: 15 residues. Between the trimmed V and J ends, which lost 4 bases and 4 bases, there was a span of 12 bases. CDR1 and CDR2 from the germline V gene are SGHDT and YYEEEE. Here the CDR3 reads CASSPTPTGANVLTF. The CDR3 nucleotides are TGTGCCAGCAGCCCCACGCCCACCGGGGCCAACGTCCTGACTTTC. Drawing the rest from reference TRBV5-6 and TRBJ2-6, the complete variable domain is DAGVTQSPTHLIKTRGQQVTLRCSPKSGHDTVSWYQQALGQGPQFIFQYYEEEERQRGNFPDRFSGHQFPNYSSELNVNALLLGDSALYLCASSPTPTGANVLTFGAGSRLTVL.

The rearrangement joins TRBV29-1 to TRBJ2-3; 7 positions agree with TRBD1. The CDR3 is made up of 13 amino acids. V shed 3 bases and J 2 bases; nucleotides not matched to a gene: 2. Germline-derived CDR1 and CDR2 are SQVTM and ANQGSEA. The DNA of the CDR3 is TGCAGCGTTGAGACAGGGCACACAGATACGCAGTATTTT. Amino acid sequence: CSVETGHTDTQYF.

The chain couples TRBV11-2 to TRBJ2-1; D is possibly TRBD1 or TRBD2 (5 bases each). Germline assignment: CDR1 SGHAT and CDR2 FQNNGV. The CDR3 is 16 amino acids. Trimming removed 1 base from V and 4 bases from J, with 14 bases in between. The CDR3 region is CASSLVPGRHYNEQFF. The CDR3 nucleotides read TGTGCCAGCAGCTTAGTCCCGGGGCGCCATTACAATGAGCAGTTCTTC.

The genes are TRBV12-5 and TRBJ1-1; D is ambiguous. The CDR3 length is 14 residues. Trimming removed 1 base at V and 1 base at J, with 7 bases between. Germline CDR1 LGHNT, CDR2 FRNRAP. CDR3 in amino acids: CASGLGTGNTEAFF. The CDR3 nucleotides are TGTGCTAGTGGTTTGGGGACGGGGAACACTGAAGCTTTCTTT.

The sample holds many counts of this clonotype. This chain links TRBV18 with TRBJ1-1; a weak D match, TRBD1 (6 bases). The CDR3 extends over 16 amino acids. CDR1 KGHSH and CDR2 LQKENI come from the germline V gene. V lost 5 bases, J lost 1 base, and 17 bases lay in between. CDR3 in amino acids: CASSATQGSGNTEAFF. The CDR3 bases are TGTGCCAGCTCAGCGACCCAGGGGTCGGGGAACACTGAAGCTTTCTTT.

This clonotype was recorded a few times. The chain employs TRBV11-2 and TRBJ2-5, with 7 bases lining up with TRBD2. CDR3 length: 15 amino acids. CDR1 is SGHAT and CDR2 is FQNNGV in the germline V gene. The V gene end was trimmed by 3 bases and the J gene end by 5 bases; junction bases not matched to a gene: 9. The CDR3 loop is CASSLVTSPKETQYF. In DNA, the CDR3 is TGTGCCAGCAGCTTGGTGACTAGCCCCAAGGAGACCCAGTACTTC.

This clonotype was seen a handful of times. J is TRBJ2-7 and V is TRBV20-1; 10 bases agree with TRBD2. The length of the CDR3 is 14 residues. Germline CDR1 DFQATT, CDR2 SNEGSKA (reference sequence). V lost 3 bases to trimming and J lost 5 bases; unmatched junction nucleotides: 7. The CDR3 DNA is TGCAGTGCTAGCCTAGCGGGGGTGCCCCACGAGCAGTACTTC. It encodes CSASLAGVPHEQYF.